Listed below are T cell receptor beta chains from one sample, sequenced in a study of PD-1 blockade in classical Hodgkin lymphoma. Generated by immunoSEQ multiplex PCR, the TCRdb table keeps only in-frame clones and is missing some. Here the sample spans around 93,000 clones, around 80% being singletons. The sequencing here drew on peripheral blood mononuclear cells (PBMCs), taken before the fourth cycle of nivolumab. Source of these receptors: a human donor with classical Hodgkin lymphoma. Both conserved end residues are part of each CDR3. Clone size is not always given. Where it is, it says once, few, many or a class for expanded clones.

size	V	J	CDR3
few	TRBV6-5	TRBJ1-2	CASSSGQERGYTF
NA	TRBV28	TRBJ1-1	CASSLRVGNTEAFF
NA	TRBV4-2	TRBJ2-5	CASSQDGGETQYF
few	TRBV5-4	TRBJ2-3	CASSLVSGGWDTQYF
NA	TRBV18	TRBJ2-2	CASSPTVRGPGTGELFF
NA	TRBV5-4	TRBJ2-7	CASSPPDRGPDEQYF
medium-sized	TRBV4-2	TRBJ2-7	CASSQGRGRRSYEQYF
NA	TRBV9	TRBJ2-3	CASSVLATSTDTQYF
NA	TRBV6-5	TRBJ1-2	CASSYSPGGLYGYTF
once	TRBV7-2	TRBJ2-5	CASSGQAGLGKETQYF
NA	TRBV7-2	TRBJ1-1	CASSLLRGQGQNTEAFF
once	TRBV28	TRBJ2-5	CASSSGQETQYF
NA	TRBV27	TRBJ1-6	CASSLSMRGYSYNSPLHF
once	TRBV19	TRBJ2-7	CASRRTSGRTYEQYF
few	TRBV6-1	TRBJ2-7	CASRNQGASYEQYF
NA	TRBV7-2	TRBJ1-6	CASSAVQGGSPLHF
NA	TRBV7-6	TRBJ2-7	CASSPQPGGGRFHEQYF
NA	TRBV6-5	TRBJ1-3	CASSYDGGSGNTIYF
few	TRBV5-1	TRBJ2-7	CASSLGTGIHEQYF
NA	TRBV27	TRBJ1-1	CASSRDRELRTEAFF
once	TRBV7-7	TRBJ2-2	CASSTRRDGELFF
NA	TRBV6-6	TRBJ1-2	CASSYARGSNYGYTF
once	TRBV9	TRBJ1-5	CASSAGGRGQPQHF
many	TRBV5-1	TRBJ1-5	CASSPGGADQPQHF
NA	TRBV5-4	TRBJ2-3	CADRPGGTDTQYF
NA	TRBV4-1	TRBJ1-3	CASSQMGIGNTIYF
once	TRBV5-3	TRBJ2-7	CARSVTGVHGFVYEQYF
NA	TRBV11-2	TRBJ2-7	CASSLGTGPTYEQYF
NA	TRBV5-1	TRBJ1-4	CASSPDASGREKLFF
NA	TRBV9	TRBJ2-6	CASSPERGSGANVLTF
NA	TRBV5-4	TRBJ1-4	CASSMGGDSGEKLFF
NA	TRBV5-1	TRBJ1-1	CASSWGGGTWNTEAFF
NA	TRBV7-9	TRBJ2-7	CASSLVGEQYF
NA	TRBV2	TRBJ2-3	CALKLAGEYTQYF
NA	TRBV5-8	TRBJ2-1	CASRATGTGDYNEQFF
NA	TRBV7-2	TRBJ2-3	CASSQNRAGTDTQYF
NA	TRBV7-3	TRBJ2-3	CASSLTASTDTQYF
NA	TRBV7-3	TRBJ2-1	CASSSDRDNEQFF
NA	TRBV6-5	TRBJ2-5	CASSYRDRSEETQYF
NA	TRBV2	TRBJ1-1	CASRDYRAGFSEAFF
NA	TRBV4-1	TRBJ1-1	CASSRIQGAGTEAFF
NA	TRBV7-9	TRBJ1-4	CASSTTGDLGEKLFF
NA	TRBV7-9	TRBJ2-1	CASSPAGPGEQFF
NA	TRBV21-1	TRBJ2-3	CASSQQGPTDTQYF
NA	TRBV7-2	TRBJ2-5	CASSFSGGQETQYF
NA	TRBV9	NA	CASSPHALAGVAHEQYF
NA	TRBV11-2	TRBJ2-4	CASSPNPWERAKNIQYF